These T cell receptor beta chains were read from a single sample in a study of CD8 T cells in Susac syndrome. MiXCR, run by TCRdb on the immunoSEQ multiplex PCR reads, gives a single entry per CDR3 protein. The sample lists around 170,000 distinct CDR3 sequences, around 95% occurring once. Material for sequencing was CD8+ T cells from PBMCs. Source of these receptors: a human donor with Susac syndrome. Both conserved end residues are part of each CDR3. The D gene is left open where the match is weak. Size tells how often a clone was seen (once, few, many) or the class of an expanded clone, and some rows leave it out.

J,V,size,D,CDR3,DNA
TRBJ2-5,TRBV20-1,.,.,CSAFGETQYF,TGCAGTGCATTCGGAGAGACCCAGTACTTC
TRBJ1-1,TRBV19,once,TRBD1,CASSWTQGATTEAFF,TGTGCCAGTAGTTGGACCCAGGGGGCTACCACTGAAGCTTTCTTT
TRBJ2-1,TRBV3-1,.,.,CASSQGIGLSGEQFF,TGTGCCAGCAGCCAGGGGATCGGCCTCAGTGGTGAGCAGTTCTTC
TRBJ2-7,TRBV12-3/TRBV12-4,.,.,CASSSDRSSYEQYF,TGTGCCAGCAGTTCTGACAGGAGCTCCTACGAGCAGTACTTC
TRBJ1-1,TRBV9,once,.,CASSADGTTEAFF,TGTGCCAGCAGCGCCGACGGGACCACTGAAGCTTTCTTT
TRBJ2-7,TRBV12-3/TRBV12-4,.,.,CASSFTTPQEQYF,TGTGCCAGCAGTTTTACCACCCCTCAAGAGCAGTACTTC
TRBJ1-5,TRBV9,.,.,CASSVEGGQPQHF,TGTGCCAGCAGCGTAGAGGGTGGCCAGCCCCAGCATTTT
TRBJ2-7,TRBV12-3/TRBV12-4,.,TRBD2,CASSLRLAGVHEQYF,TGTGCCAGCAGTCTCAGACTAGCGGGAGTCCACGAGCAGTACTTC
TRBJ1-1,TRBV12-5,.,.,CASGLSPDTEAFF,TGTGCTAGTGGTTTGTCCCCGGACACTGAAGCTTTCTTT
TRBJ2-4,TRBV20-1,.,.,CSANYGQKNIQYF,TGCAGTGCTAACTACGGACAGAAAAACATTCAGTACTTC
TRBJ1-5,TRBV19,.,.,CASSMINRGYSNQPQHF,TGTGCCAGTAGTATGATAAACAGAGGGTATAGCAATCAGCCCCAGCATTTT
TRBJ2-7,TRBV4-1,.,.,CASSQTSGTQGYEQYF,TGCGCCAGCAGCCAAACCTCCGGGACCCAGGGCTACGAGCAGTACTTC